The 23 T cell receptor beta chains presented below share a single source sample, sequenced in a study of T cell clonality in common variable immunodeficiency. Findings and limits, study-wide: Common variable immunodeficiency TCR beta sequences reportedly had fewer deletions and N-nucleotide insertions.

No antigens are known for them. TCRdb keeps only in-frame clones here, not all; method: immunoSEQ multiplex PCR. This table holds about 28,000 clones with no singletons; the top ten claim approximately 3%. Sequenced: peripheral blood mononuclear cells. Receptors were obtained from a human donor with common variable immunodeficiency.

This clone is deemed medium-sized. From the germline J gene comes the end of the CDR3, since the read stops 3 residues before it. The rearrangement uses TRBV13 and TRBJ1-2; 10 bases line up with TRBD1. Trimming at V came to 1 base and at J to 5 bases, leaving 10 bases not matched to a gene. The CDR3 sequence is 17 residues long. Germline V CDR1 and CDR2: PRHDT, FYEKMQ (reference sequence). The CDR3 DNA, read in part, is TGTGCCAGCAGCTTAGAAGGGGGGACAGGGGAGGATTATGGC. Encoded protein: CASSLEGGTGEDYG. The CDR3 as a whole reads CASSLEGGTGEDYGYTF. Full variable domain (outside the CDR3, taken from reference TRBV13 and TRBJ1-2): AAGVIQSPRHLIKEKRETATLKCYPIPRHDTVYWYQQGPGQDPQFLISFYEKMQSDKGSIPDRFSAQQFSDYHSELNMSSLELGDSALYFCASSLEGGTGEDYGYTFGSGTRLTVV.

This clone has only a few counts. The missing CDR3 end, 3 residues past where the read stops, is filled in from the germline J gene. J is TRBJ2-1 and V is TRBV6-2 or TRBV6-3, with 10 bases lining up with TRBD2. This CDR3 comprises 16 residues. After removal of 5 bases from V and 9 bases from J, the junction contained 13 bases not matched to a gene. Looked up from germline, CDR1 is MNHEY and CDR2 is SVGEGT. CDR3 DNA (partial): TGTGCCAGCAGTGCCCTGGTGAGCGGGGGGGCGGGTGAG. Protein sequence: CASSALVSGGAGE. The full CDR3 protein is CASSALVSGGAGEQFF.

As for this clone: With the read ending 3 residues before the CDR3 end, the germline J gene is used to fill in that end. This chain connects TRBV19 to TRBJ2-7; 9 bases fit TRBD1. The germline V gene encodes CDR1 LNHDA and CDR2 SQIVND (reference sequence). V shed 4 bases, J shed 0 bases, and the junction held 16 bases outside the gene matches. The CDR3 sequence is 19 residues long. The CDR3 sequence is CASSKGQGGILSSSYEQYF. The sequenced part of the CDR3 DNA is TGTGCCAGTAGTAAGGGACAGGGAGGCATCCTTTCTTCCTCCTACGAG.

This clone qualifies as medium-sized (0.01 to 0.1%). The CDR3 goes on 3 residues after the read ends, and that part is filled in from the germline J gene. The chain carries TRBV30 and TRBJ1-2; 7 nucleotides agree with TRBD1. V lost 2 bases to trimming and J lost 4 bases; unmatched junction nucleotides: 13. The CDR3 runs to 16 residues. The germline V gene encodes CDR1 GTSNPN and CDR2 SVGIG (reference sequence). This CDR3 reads CAWSFPQGGHGYGYTF. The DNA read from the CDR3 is TGTGCCTGGAGTTTCCCCCAGGGGGGCCACGGCTATGGC.

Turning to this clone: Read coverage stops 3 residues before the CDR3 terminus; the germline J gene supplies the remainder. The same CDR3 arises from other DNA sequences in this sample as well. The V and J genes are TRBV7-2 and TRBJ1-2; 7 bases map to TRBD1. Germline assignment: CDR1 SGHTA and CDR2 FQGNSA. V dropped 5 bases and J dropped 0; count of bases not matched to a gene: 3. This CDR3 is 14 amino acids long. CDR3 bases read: TGTGCCAGCAGCCTAGGGACAGCTAACTATGGC. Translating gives CASSLGTANYG. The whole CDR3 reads CASSLGTANYGYTF.

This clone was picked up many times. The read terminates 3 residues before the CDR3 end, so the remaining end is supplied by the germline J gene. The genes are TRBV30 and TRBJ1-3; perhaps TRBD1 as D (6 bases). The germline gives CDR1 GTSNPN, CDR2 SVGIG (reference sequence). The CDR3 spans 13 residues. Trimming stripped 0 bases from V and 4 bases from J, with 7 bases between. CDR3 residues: CAWSVTGGNTIYF. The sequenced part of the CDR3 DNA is TGTGCCTGGAGTGTGACAGGAGGAAACACC. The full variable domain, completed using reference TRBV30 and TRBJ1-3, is SQTIHQWPATLVQPVGSPLSLECTVEGTSNPNLYWYRQAAGRGLQLLFYSVGIGQISSEVPQNLSASRPQDRQFILSSKKLLLSDSGFYLCAWSVTGGNTIYFGEGSWLTVV.

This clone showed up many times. CDR3 region: CASSRPPTSGGTDTQYF. The sequenced CDR3 bases are TGTGCCAGCAGCCGACCCCCGACTAGCGGGGGCACAGATACG. This chain connects TRBV6-2 or TRBV6-3 to TRBJ2-3; 11 bases are shared with TRBD2. The CDR3 end lies 3 residues beyond the end of the read and is filled in from the germline J gene. CDR1 and CDR2 from the germline V gene are MNHEY and SVGEGT. The J segment lost 1 base and the V segment lost 6 bases, leaving 9 bases of the junction unmatched. The CDR3 has 17 residues.

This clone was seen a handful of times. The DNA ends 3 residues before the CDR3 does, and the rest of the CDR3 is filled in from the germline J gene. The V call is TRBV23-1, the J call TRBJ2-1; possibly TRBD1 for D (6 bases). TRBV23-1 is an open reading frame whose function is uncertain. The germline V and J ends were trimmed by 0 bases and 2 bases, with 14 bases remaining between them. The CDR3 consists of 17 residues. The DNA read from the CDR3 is TGCGCCAGCAGTCAATCGATGGGGACAATCGCCTACAATGAG. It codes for CASSQSMGTIAYNE. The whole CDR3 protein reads CASSQSMGTIAYNEQFF.

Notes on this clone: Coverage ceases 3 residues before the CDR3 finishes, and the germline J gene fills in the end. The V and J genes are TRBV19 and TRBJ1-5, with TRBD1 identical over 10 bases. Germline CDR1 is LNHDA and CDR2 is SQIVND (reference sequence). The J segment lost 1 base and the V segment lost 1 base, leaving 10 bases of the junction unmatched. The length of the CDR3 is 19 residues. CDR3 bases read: TGTGCCAGTAGTATAGGAGCCCCCCGGACAGGGGGAAGCAATCAGCCC. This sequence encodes CASSIGAPRTGGSNQP. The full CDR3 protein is CASSIGAPRTGGSNQPQHF.

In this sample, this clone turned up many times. CDR3 amino acids: CASRAGTGGQETQYF. Partial CDR3 DNA: TGTGCCAGCAGAGCAGGGACAGGGGGACAAGAGACC. V gene TRBV2 combines with J gene TRBJ2-5, with 11 bases identical to TRBD1. The read gets to within 3 residues of the CDR3 end, and the germline J gene fills in the rest. Germline assignment: CDR1 SNHLY and CDR2 FYNNEI. Trimming took 6 bases from V and 2 from J; bases not matched to a gene: 5. The CDR3 sequence is 15 residues long.

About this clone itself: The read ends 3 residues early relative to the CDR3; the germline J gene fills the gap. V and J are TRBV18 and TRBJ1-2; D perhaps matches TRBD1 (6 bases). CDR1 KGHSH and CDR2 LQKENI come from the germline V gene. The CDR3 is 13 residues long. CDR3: CASSPRGGDGYTF. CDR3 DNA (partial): TGTGCCAGCTCACCACGAGGGGGGGACGGC.

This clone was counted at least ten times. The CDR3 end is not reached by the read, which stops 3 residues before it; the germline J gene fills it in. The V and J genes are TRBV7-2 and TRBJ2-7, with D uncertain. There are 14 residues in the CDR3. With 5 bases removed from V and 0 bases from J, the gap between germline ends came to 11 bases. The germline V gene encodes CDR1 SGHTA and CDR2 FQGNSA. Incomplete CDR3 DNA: TGTGCCAGCAGCCTTCAGGCAATCTCCTACGAG. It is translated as CASSLQAISYE. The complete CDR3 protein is CASSLQAISYEQYF.

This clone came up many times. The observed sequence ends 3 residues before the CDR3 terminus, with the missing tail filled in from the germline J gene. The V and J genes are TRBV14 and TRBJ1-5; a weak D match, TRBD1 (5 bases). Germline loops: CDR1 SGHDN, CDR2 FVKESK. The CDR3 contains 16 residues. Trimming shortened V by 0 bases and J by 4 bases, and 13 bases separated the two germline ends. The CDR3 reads CASSQDRVEGNQPQHF. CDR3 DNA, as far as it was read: TGTGCCAGCAGCCAAGATAGGGTAGAGGGGAATCAGCCC. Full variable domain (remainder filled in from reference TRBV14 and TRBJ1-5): EAGVTQFPSHSVIEKGQTVTLRCDPISGHDNLYWYRRVMGKEIKFLLHFVKESKQDESGMPNNRFLAERTGGTYSTLKVQPAELEDSGVYFCASSQDRVEGNQPQHFGDGTRLSIL.

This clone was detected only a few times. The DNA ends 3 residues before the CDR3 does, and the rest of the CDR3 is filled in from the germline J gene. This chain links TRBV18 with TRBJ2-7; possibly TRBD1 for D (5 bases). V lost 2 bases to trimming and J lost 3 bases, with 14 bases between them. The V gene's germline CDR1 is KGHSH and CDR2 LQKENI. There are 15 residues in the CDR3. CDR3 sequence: CASSPNRQGGYEQYF. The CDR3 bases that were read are TGTGCCAGCTCACCAAACCGTCAGGGCGGCTACGAG.

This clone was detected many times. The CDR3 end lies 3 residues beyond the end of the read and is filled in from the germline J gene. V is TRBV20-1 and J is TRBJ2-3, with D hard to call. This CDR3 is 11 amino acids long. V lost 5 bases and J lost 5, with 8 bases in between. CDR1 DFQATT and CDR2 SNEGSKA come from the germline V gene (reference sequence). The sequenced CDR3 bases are TGCAGTGCTGCCCTCGGAGATACG. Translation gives CSAALGDT. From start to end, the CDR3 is CSAALGDTQYF.

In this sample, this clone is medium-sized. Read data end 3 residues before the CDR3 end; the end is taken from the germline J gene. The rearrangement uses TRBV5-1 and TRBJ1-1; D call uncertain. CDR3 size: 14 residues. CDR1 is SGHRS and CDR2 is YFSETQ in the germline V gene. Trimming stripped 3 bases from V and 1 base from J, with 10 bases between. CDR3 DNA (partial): TGCGCCAGCAGCTCTATAAGTAAGAACACTGAA. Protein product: CASSSISKNTE. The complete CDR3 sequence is CASSSISKNTEAFF.

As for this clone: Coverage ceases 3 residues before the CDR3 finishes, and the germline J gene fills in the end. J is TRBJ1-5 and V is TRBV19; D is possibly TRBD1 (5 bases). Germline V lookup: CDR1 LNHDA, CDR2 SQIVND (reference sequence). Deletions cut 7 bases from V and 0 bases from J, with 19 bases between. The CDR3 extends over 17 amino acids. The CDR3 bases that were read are TGTGCCAGTATGGCCCGGGGGTCGGGGGGTAGCAATCAGCCC. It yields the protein CASMARGSGGSNQP. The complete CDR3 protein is CASMARGSGGSNQPQHF.

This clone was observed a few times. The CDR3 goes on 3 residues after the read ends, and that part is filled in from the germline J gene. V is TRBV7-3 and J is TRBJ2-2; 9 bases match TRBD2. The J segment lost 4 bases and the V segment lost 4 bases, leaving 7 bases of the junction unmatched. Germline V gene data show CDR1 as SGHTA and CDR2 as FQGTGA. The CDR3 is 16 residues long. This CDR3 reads CASSSSGGGATGELFF. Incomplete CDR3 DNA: TGTGCCAGCAGCTCAAGCGGCGGGGGGGCCACCGGGGAG.

CDR3 sequence reads: CASSYLQGNLNYGYTF. The part of the CDR3 DNA that was read is TGTGCCAGCAGTTACTTACAGGGAAATTTAAACTATGGC. The V gene is TRBV6-2 or TRBV6-3, the J gene TRBJ1-2, with TRBD1 as a possible D gene (6 bases). Sequencing ends 3 residues short of the CDR3 end; the germline J gene provides the rest. Trimming removed 1 base at V and 2 bases at J, with 14 bases between. Germline V CDR1 and CDR2: MNHEY, SVGEGT. The length of the CDR3 is 16 residues.

CDR3 DNA (partial): TGCAGCGTCGTAGCGGGGGGGCCCATCTACAATGAG. This codes for CSVVAGGPIYNE. The entire CDR3 protein reads CSVVAGGPIYNEQFF. This rearrangement joins TRBV29-1 to TRBJ2-1; 11 nucleotides line up with TRBD2. The read halts 3 residues ahead of the CDR3 end, with the missing end drawn from the germline J gene. The CDR3 consists of 15 residues. The V gene end was trimmed by 6 bases and the J gene end by 3 bases; junction bases not matched to a gene: 7. The germline CDR1 and CDR2 sequences are SQVTM and ANQGSEA.

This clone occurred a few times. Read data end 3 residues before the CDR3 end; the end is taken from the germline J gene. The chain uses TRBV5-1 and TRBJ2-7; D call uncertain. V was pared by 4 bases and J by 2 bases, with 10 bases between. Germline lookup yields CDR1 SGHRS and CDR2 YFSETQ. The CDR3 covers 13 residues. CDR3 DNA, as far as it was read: TGCGCCAGCAGCCCTCCGAGCCCCTACGAG. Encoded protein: CASSPPSPYE. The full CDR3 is CASSPPSPYEQYF.

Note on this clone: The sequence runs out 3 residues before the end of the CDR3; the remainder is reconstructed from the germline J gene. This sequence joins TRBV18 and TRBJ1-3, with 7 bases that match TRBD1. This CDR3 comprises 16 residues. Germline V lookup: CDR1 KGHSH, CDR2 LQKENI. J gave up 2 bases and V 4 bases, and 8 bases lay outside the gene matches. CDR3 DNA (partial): TGTGCCAGCTCACAAATAACAGGGGTCCCTGGAAACACC. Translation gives CASSQITGVPGNT. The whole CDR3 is CASSQITGVPGNTIYF.

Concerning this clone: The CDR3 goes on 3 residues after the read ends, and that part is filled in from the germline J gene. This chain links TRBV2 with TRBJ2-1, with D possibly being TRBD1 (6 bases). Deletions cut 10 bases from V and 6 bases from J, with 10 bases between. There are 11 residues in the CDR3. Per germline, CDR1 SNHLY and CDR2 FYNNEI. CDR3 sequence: CANQGGNEQFF. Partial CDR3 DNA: TGTGCCAATCAAGGGGGCAATGAG.